This TCR beta chain was captured by sequencing in a study of blood T cell repertoires in COVID-19. Across the study: Italy, Spain and the United States were the sources of the convalescent and acute COVID-19 samples. Nucleic acid was either cDNA or gDNA, and it came from T cells, B-cell-depleted T cells, or PBMCs.

Clones were read by immunoSEQ multiplex PCR, and TCRdb kept only the in-frame ones, dropping some. The data show more than 250,000 clones, around four fifths seen once. A remark on this clone: This sample includes further DNA sequences coding for the same CDR3.

Germline-derived CDR1 and CDR2 are SGHAT and FQNNGV. V lost 5 bases to trimming and J lost 1 base, with 3 bases between them. This CDR3 contains 11 residues. Sequenced material: peripheral blood. The receptor comes from a man aged 60-69 years who had recovered from COVID-19. This sequence joins TRBV11-2 and TRBJ2-7; D is unresolved. Written as DNA, the CDR3 is TGTGCCAGCAGCCAATCCTACGAGCAGTACTTC. Its translation: CASSQSYEQYF.